Below are 2 T cell receptor beta chains sequenced from a single sample in a study of vaccination and CD4 T cells after COVID-19. An Oncomine TCR Beta short-read assay was used to sequence the DNA from cultured CD4+ T cells. TCRdb re-called the PCR reads with MiXCR, one entry per CDR3 protein. Altogether over 15,000 distinct CDR3 sequences are present, under 60% being singletons, with the ten largest covering 18%. This sample's time point: late sampling 161 to 241 days after vaccination in three convalescent patients. The treatment denotes: approximately 9-day PBMC culture with coronavirus spike peptide pools or control peptides (ViraFEST assay). Their antigens are not known. Here the sequenced sample was CD4+ T cells from blood, cultured in vitro, taken about 7 months after SARS-CoV-2 vaccination. The receptors were gathered from a human donor who had recovered from COVID-19.

V and J are TRBV11-2 and TRBJ2-5; the D gene is possibly TRBD2 (6 bases). CDR1 is SGHAT, CDR2 FQNNGV, per germline. V lost 3 bases and J 5 bases, leaving 16 bases between the germline ends. The CDR3 contains 15 residues. CDR3 coding DNA: TGTGCCAGCAGCTTGGGGGACTCAACCGACGAGACCCAGTACTTC. It specifies CASSLGDSTDETQYF.

There are a few counts of this clonotype. The rearrangement uses TRBV20-1 and TRBJ2-1; no clear D. Germline CDR1 and CDR2: DFQATT and SNEGSKA (reference sequence). Trimming took 6 bases from V and 10 from J, leaving 7 bases between them. The CDR3 is made up of 9 amino acids. The CDR3 DNA follows: TGCAGTGCGGGCAAGGAGCAGTTCTTC. This gives the protein CSAGKEQFF.